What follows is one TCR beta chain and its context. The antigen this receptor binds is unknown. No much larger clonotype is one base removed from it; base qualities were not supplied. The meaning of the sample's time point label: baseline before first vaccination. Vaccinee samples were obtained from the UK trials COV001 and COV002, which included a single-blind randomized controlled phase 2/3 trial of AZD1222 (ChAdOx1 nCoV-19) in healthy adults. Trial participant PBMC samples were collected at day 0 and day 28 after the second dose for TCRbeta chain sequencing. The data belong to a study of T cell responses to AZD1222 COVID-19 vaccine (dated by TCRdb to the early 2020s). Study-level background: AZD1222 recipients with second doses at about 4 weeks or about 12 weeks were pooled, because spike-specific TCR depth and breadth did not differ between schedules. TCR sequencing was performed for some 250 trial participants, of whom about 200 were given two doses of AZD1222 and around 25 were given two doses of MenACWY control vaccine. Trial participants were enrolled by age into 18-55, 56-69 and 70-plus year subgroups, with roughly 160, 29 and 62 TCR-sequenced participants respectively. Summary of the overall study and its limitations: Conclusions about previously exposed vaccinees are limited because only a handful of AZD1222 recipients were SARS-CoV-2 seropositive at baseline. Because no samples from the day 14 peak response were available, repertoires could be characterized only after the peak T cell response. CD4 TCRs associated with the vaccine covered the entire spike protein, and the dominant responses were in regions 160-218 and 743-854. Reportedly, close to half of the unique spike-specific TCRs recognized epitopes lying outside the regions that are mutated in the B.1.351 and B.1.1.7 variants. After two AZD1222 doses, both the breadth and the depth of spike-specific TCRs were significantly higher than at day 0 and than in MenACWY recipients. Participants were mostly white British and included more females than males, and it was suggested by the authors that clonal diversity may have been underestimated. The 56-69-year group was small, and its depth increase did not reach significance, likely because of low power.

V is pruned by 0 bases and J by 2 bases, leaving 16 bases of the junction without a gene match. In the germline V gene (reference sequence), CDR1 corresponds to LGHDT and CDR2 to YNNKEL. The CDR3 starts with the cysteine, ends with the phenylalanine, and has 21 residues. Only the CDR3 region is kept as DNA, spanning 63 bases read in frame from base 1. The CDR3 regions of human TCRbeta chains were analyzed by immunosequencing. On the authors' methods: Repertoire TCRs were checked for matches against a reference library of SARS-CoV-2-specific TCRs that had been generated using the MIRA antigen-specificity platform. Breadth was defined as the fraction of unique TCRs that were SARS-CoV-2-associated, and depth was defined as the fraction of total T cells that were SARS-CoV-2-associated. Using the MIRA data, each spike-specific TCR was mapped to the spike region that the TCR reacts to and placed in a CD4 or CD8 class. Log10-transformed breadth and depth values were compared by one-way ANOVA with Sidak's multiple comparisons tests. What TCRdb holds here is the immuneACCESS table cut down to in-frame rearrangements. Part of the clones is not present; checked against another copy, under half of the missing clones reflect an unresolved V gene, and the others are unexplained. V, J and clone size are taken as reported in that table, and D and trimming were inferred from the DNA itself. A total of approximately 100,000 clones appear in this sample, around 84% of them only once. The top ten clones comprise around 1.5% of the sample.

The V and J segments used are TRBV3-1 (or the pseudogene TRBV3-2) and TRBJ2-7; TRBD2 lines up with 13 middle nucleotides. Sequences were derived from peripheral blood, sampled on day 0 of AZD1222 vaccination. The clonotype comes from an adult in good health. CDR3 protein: CASSQESIGTSGKLWTYEQYF. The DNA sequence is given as TGTGCCAGCAGCCAAGAAAGTATTGGGACTAGCGGGAAACTTTGGACCTACGAGCAGTACTTC.